Below are 2 T cell receptor beta chains sequenced from a single sample in a study of control samples from healthy donors and cancer patients. TCRdb keeps only in-frame clones here, not all; method: immunoSEQ multiplex PCR. In the table there are about 160,000 clones, 96% of which are singletons. The sample consisted of blood. These receptors came from a woman aged 25 to 39 in good health.

The J gene is TRBJ2-7, the V gene TRBV28; D may correspond to TRBD1 or TRBD2 (6 bases each). Germline values: CDR1 MDHEN, CDR2 SYDVKM. V dropped 4 bases and J dropped 0 bases, with 13 bases sitting between them. The CDR3 is 15 amino acids. The CDR3 region is CASSSRRDNSYEQYF. DNA of the CDR3: TGTGCCAGCAGTTCACGGCGGGACAACTCCTACGAGCAGTACTTC.

V is TRBV6-5 and J is TRBJ1-1; D gene unclear. The CDR3 has 14 amino acids. Germline assignment: CDR1 MNHEY and CDR2 SVGAGI. Trimming left V 0 bases short and J 1 base short, with 6 bases between. The chain's CDR3 is CASSYSPSNTEAFF. The DNA of the CDR3 is TGTGCCAGCAGTTACTCGCCCTCGAACACTGAAGCTTTCTTT.